The present entry profiles one T cell receptor beta chain with its context. The sample belongs to a study of resident and recirculating memory T cells in vitiligo. V gave up 0 bases and J gave up 7 bases, with 8 bases separating them. This CDR3 region has 14 residues. Germline values: CDR1 SGHTS, CDR2 YDEGEE. Measured with immunoSEQ multiplex PCR; TCRdb has only the in-frame clones, and not every one. The repertoire holds roughly 40,000 clones, approximately 91% seen once, with roughly 5% in the top ten. This clonotype was sampled from a male donor with vitiligo. This chain uses TRBV5-8 with TRBJ1-6, with a weak D call TRBD1 (5 bases). Source material: blood. CDR3 sequence: CASSLVGGNSPLHF. The CDR3 DNA sequence: TGTGCCAGCAGCTTGGTGGGGGGGAATTCACCCCTCCACTTT.